These T cell receptor beta chains were read from a single sample in a study of shared clonotypes between healthy human individuals. Assay: immunoSEQ multiplex PCR; the TCRdb copy retains only in-frame clones and omits some. The table has about 330,000 clones, about nine tenths seen once. Source material: memory CD8+ T cells sorted from blood. The receptors stem from a man in his late teens or twenties in good health. Both conserved end residues are part of each CDR3. The D gene is left open where the match is weak. Only some rows state a clone size, as once, few, many or a class for expanded clones.

V gene	J gene	clone size	D gene	CDR3 DNA	CDR3 protein
TRBV25-1	TRBJ2-2	.	TRBD1	TGTGCCAGCAGTGACCCAGGGACAGGGGCCATAACCGGGGAGCTGTTTTTT	CASSDPGTGAITGELFF
TRBV29-1	TRBJ2-1	.	.	TGCAGCGTTGAGGGGGGGCCCCTTTTGTTCAATGAGCAGTTCTTC	CSVEGGPLLFNEQFF
TRBV4-1	TRBJ2-1	.	TRBD2	TGCGCCAGCAGCCGCGGACTAGCGGCATACAATGAGCAGTTCTTC	CASSRGLAAYNEQFF
TRBV21-1	TRBJ1-3	.	.	TGTGCCAGCAGCATAAGGACAGGGGGTCACGGAGTCGGAAACACCATATATTTT	CASSIRTGGHGVGNTIYF
TRBV29-1	TRBJ2-2	once	.	TGCAGCGTTGCCGGGGTCGCTAGGAGCGGGGAGCTGTTTTTT	CSVAGVARSGELFF
TRBV10-3	TRBJ2-2	.	TRBD2	TGTGCCATCAGTGCGGCGGGAGGTGTTACCGGGGAGCTGTTTTTT	CAISAAGGVTGELFF
TRBV9	TRBJ1-4	.	TRBD1	TGTGCCAGCGGAGGGGACAGTATAAATGAAAAACTGTTTTTT	CASGGDSINEKLFF
TRBV5-1	TRBJ2-2	once	TRBD1	TGCGCCAGCAGCTGGGACAGGGGATTCGACGGGGAGCTGTTTTTT	CASSWDRGFDGELFF
TRBV7-9	TRBJ1-2	.	.	TGTGCCAGCAGCTTAGGATCTGGGTCGGACGGCTACACCTTC	CASSLGSGSDGYTF
TRBV6-6	TRBJ2-7	.	.	TGTGCCAGCAGCAGGGGAATGACCTACGAGCAGTACTTC	CASSRGMTYEQYF
TRBV9	TRBJ1-1	.	.	TGTGCCAGCAGCGGCCCCCAGGTGAACACTGAAGCTTTCTTT	CASSGPQVNTEAFF
TRBV27	TRBJ2-7	.	.	TGTGCCAGCAGTTGGGACACCACCTCCTTGATGTACGAGCAGTACTTC	CASSWDTTSLMYEQYF
TRBV5-8	TRBJ1-1	.	.	TGTGCCAGCAGCTTGAGGGCCATGAACACTGAAGCTTTCTTT	CASSLRAMNTEAFF
TRBV4-2	TRBJ2-2	.	.	TGTGCCAGCAGCCTCCGGGCGGGGCGCACGAACACCGGGGAGCTGTTTTTT	CASSLRAGRTNTGELFF
TRBV10-1	TRBJ2-7	.	.	TGCGCCAGCAGGCACCTATTCCGGGACAACTACGAGCAGTACTTC	CASRHLFRDNYEQYF